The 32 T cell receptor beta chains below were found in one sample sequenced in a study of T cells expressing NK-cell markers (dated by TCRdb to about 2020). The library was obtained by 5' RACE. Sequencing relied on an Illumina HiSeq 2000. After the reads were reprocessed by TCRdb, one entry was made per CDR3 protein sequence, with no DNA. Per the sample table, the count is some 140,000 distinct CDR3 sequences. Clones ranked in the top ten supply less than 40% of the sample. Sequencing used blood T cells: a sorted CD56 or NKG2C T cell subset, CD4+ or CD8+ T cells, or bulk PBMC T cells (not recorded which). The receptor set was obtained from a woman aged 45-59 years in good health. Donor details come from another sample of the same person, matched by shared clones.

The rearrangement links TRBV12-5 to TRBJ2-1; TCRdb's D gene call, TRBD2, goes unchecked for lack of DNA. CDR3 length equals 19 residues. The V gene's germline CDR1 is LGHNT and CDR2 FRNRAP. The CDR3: CASGGPGTSGGRSYNEQFF. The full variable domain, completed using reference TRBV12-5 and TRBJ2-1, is DARVTQTPRHKVTEMGQEVTMRCQPILGHNTVFWYRQTMMQGLELLAYFRNRAPLDDSGMPKDRFSAEMPDATLATLKIQPSEPRDSAVYFCASGGPGTSGGRSYNEQFFGPGTRLTVL.

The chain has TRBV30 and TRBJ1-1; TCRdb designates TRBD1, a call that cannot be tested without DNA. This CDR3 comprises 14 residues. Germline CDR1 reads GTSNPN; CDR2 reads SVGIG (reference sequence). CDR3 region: CAWWDGTVDTEAFF.

The CDR3 sequence is CASSFRNGGTEAFF. This rearrangement joins TRBV18 to TRBJ1-1; TCRdb outputs TRBD1, but without DNA this stays unchecked. The CDR3 consists of 14 residues. Germline loops: CDR1 KGHSH, CDR2 LQKENI. The whole variable domain, remainder taken from reference TRBV18 and TRBJ1-1, is NAGVMQNPRHLVRRRGQEARLRCSPMKGHSHVYWYRQLPEEGLKFMVYLQKENIIDESGMPKERFSAEFPKEGPSILRIQQVVRGDSAAYFCASSFRNGGTEAFFGQGTRLTVV.

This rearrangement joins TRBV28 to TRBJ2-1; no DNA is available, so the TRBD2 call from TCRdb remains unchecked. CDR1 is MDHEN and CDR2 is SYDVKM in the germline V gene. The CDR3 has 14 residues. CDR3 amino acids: CASSLYARLAEQFF.

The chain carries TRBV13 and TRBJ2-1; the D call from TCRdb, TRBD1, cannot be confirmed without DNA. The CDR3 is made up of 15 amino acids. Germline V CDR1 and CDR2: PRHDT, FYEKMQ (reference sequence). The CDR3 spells CASSKQGAGYNEQFF.

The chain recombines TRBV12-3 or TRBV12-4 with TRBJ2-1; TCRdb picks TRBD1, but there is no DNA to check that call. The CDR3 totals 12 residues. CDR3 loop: CASSPAGQLQFF.

CDR3 region: CSIRTEGSYGYTF. The rearrangement joins TRBV29-1 to TRBJ1-2. Per the germline V gene, CDR1 is SQVTM and CDR2 is ANQGSEA. The CDR3 is made up of 13 amino acids.

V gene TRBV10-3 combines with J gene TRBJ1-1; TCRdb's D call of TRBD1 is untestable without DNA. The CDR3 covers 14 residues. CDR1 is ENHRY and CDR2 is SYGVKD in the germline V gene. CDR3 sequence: CATWGTGVDTEAFF.

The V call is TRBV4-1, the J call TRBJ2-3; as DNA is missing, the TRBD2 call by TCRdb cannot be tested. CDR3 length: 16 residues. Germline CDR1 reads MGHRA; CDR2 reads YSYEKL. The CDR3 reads CASSQEGGSRTDTQYF.

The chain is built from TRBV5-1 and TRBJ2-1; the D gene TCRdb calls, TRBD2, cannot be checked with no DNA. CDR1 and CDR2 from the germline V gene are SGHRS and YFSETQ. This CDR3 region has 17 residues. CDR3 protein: CASSEGLAGPFYNEQFF.

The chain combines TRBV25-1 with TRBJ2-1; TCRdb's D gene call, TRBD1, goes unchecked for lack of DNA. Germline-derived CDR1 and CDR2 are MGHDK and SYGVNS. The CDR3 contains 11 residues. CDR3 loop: CASSQQGNGFF.

This CDR3 reads CASRLGPLEHNEQFF. The J gene is TRBJ2-1, the V gene TRBV19; TCRdb reports TRBD1, a call that lacks DNA to check it against. Germline CDR1 LNHDA, CDR2 SQIVND (reference sequence). This CDR3 contains 15 residues.

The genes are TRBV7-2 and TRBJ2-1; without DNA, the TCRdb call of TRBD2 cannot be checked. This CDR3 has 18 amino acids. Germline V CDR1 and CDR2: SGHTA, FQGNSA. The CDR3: CASSSTGTSRLSDNEQFF.

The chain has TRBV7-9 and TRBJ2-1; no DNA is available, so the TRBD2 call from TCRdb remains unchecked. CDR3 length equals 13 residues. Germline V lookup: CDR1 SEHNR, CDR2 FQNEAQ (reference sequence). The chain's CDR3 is CASRLAGGPEQFF.

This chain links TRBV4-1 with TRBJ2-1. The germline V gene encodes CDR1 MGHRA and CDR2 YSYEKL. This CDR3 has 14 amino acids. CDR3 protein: CASSQVGVTNEQFF.

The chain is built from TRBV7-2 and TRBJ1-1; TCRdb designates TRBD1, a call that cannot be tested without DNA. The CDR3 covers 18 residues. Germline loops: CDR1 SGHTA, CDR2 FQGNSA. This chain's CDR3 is CASSSERVIGAWATEAFF.

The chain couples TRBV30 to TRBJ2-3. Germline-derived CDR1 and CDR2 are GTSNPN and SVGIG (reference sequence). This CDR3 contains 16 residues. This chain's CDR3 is CAWSDISGISTDTQYF.

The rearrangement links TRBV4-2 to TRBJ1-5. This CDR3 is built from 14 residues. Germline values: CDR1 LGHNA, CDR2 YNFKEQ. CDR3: CASSPLGSNQPQHF.

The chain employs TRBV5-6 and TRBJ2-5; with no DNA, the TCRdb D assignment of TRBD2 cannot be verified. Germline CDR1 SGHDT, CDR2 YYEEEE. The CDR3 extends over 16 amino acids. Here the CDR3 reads CASSLAGQRRLETQYF.

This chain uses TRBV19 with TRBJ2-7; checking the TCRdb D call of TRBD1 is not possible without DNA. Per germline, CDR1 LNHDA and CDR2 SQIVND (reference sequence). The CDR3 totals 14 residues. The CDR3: CASRLTGSSYEQYF.

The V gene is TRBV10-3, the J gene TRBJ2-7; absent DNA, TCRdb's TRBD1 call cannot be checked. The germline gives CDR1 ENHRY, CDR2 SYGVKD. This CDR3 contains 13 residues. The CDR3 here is CAIGSPGTYEQYF.

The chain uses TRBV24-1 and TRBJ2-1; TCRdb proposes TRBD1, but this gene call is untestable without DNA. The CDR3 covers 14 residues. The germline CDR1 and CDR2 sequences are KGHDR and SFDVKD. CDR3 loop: CATRKSGEGGEQFF.

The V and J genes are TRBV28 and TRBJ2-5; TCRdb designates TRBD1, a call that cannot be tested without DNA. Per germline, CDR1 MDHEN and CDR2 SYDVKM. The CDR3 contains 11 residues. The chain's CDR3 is CASNREETQYF.

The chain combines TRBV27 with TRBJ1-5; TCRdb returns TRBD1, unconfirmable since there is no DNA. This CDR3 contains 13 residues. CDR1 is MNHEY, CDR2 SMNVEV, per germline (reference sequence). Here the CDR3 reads CASSLTGIRPQHF.

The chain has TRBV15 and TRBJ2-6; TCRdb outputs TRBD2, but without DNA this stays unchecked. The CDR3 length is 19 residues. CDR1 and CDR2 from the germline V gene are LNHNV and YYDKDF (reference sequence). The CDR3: CATSRDQGGSHSGANVLTF.

The CDR3 loop reads CASSIDSKLSRTNEKLFF. The chain is built from TRBV6-6 and TRBJ1-4; the TCRdb D gene call, TRBD1, has no DNA to confirm it. CDR1 is MNHNY, CDR2 SVGAGI, per germline (reference sequence). The CDR3 has 18 amino acids.

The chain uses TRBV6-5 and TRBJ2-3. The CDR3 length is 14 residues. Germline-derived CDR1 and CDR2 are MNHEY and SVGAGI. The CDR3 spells CASSYMGSTDTQYF.

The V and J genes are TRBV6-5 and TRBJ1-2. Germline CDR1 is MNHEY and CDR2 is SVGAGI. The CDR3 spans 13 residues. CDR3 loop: CASSYSEGGGYTF.

The CDR3 sequence: CASSETTSGRTGEQFF. The V gene is TRBV10-2, the J gene TRBJ2-1; the TCRdb D gene call, TRBD2, has no DNA to confirm it. Germline V gene lookup returns CDR1 WSHSY and CDR2 SAAADI. This CDR3 is 16 amino acids long.

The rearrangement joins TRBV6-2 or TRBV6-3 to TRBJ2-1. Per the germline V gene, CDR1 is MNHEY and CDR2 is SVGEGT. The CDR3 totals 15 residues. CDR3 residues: CASCETGRSYNEQFF.

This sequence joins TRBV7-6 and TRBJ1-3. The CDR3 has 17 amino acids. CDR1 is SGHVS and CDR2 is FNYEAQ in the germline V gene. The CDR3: CASSSSAGTLSGNTIYF. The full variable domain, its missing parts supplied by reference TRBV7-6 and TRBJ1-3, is GAGVSQSPRYKVTKRGQDVALRCDPISGHVSLYWYRQALGQGPEFLTYFNYEAQQDKSGLPNDRFSAERPEGSISTLTIQRTEQRDSAMYRCASSSSAGTLSGNTIYFGEGSWLTVV.

This chain's CDR3 is CAISATRVQETQYF. V is TRBV10-3 and J is TRBJ2-5. This CDR3 has 14 amino acids. Germline assignment: CDR1 ENHRY and CDR2 SYGVKD.